This TCR beta chain was captured by sequencing in a study of blood T cell repertoires in COVID-19. About the research overall: The United States, Italy and Spain supplied acute and convalescent COVID-19 samples.

In the original processing: Estimation of nucleated cell counts was performed using reference gene primer amplification. TCRdb's table, derived via immunoSEQ multiplex PCR, lists solely in-frame clones and lacks some. V and J calls and clone size are those listed in that table; D and trimming were worked out from the DNA. The sample includes approximately 82,000 clones, about 89% seen only once; the top ten take 1% to 1.5%. Germline CDR1 LGHNA, CDR2 YSLEER. This CDR3 is 14 amino acids long. The trim removed 3 bases at V and 6 bases at J, leaving 4 bases unmatched. Categorization into cohorts depended on clinical history that participants reported.

This receptor was identified in a woman between 45 and 65 years old with acute COVID-19. The source material was PBMCs or T cells enriched from blood (not recorded which). The chain joins TRBV4-3 to TRBJ2-3; TRBD1 matches at 9 bases. The CDR3 nucleotides are TGCGCCAGCAGCCAGGGGACAGGGATGGATACGCAGTATTTT. It encodes CASSQGTGMDTQYF.